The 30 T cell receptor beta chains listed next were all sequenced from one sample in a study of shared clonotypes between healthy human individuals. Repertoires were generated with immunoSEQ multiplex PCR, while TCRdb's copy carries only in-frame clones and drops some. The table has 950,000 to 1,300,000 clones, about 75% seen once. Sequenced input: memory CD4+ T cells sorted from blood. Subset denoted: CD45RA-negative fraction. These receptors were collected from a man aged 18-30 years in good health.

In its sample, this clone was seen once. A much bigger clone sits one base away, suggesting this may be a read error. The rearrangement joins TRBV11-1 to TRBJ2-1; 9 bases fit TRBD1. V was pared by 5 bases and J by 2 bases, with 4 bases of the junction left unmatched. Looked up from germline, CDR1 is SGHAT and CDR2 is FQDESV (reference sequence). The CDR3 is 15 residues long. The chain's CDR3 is CASSAGTGPYNEQFF. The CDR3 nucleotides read TGTGCCAGCAGCGCCGGGACAGGGCCCTACAATGAGCAGTTCTTC.

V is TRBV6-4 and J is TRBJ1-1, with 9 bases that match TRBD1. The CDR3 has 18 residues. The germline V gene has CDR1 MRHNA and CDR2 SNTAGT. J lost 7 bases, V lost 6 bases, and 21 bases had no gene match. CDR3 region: CASRGDRTGQGLFSEAFF. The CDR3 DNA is TGTGCCAGCAGGGGGGATCGCACGGGACAGGGACTCTTTAGTGAAGCTTTCTTT.

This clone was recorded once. CDR3 nucleotide sequence: TGTGCCAGCAGTTACTCGAGCAGGGGTACAGATACGCAGTATTTT. As protein: CASSYSSRGTDTQYF. V is TRBV6-5 and J is TRBJ2-3; possible D gene TRBD1, 6 bases. Germline CDR1 is MNHEY and CDR2 is SVGAGI. The length of the CDR3 is 15 residues. Trimming took 0 bases from V and 3 from J, leaving 10 bases between them.

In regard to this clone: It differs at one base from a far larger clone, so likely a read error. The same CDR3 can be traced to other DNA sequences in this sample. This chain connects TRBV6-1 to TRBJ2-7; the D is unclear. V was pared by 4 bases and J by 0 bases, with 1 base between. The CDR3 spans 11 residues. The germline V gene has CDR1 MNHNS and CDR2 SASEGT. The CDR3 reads CASSVSYEQYF. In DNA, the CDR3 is TGTGCCAGCAGTGTCTCCTACGAGCAGTACTTC.

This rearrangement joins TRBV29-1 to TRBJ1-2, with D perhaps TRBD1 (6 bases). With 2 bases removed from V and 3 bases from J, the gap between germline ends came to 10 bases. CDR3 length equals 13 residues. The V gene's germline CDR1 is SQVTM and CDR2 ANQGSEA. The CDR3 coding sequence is TGCAGCGTTGAATACAGGGTGGACTATGGCTACACCTTC. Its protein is CSVEYRVDYGYTF.

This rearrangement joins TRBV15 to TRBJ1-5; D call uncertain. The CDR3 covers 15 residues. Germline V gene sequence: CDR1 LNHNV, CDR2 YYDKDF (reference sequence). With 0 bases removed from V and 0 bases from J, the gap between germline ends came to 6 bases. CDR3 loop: CATSRETNSNQPQHF. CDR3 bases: TGTGCCACCAGCAGAGAGACTAATAGCAATCAGCCCCAGCATTTT.

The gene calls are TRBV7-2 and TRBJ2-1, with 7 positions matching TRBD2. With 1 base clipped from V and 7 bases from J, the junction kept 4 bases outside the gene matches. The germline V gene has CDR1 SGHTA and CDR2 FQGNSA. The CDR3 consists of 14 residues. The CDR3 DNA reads TGTGCCAGCAGCTTAGGCGGGAGTCGGAATGAGCAGTTCTTC. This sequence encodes CASSLGGSRNEQFF.

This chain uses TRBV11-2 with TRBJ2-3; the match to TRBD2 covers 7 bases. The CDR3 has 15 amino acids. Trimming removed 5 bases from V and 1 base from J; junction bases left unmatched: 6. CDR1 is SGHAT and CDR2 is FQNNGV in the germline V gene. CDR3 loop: CASSPRAGGTDTQYF. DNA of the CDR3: TGTGCCAGCAGCCCGCGGGCGGGGGGCACAGATACGCAGTATTTT.

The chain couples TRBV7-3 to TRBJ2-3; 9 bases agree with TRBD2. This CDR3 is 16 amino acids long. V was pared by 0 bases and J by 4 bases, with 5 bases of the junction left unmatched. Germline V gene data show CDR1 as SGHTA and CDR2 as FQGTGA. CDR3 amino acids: CASSLTSGGKSDTQYF. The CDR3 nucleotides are TGTGCCAGCAGCTTAACCAGCGGGGGGAAGTCAGATACGCAGTATTTT.

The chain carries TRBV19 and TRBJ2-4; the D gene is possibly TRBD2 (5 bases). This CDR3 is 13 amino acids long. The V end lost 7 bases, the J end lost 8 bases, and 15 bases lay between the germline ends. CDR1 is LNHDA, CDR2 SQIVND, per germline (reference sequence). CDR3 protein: CASTTGMRDIQYF. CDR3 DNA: TGTGCCAGTACTACCGGGATGAGAGACATTCAGTACTTC. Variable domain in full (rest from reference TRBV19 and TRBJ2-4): DGGITQSPKYLFRKEGQNVTLSCEQNLNHDAMYWYRQDPGQGLRLIYYSQIVNDFQKGDIAEGYSVSREKKESFPLTVTSAQKNPTAFYLCASTTGMRDIQYFGAGTRLSVL.

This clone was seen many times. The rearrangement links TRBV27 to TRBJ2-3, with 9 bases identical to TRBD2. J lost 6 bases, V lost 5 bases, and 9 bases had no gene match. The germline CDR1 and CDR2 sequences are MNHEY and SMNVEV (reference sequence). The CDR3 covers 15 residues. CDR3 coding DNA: TGTGCCAGCAGTCTAGCGGGGTCACCGGGGGATACGCAGTATTTT. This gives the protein CASSLAGSPGDTQYF.

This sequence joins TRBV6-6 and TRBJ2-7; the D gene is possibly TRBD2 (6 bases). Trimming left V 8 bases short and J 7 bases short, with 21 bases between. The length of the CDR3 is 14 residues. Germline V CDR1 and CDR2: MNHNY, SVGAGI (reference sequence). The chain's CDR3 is CASVGLPGLGEQYF. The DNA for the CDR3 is TGTGCCAGCGTCGGACTACCGGGGCTAGGGGAGCAGTACTTC.

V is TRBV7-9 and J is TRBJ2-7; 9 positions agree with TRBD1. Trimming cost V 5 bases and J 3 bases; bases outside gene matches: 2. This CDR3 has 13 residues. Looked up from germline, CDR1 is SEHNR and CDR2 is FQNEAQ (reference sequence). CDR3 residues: CASSRTGDYEQYF. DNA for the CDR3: TGTGCCAGCAGCCGGACAGGGGACTACGAGCAGTACTTC.

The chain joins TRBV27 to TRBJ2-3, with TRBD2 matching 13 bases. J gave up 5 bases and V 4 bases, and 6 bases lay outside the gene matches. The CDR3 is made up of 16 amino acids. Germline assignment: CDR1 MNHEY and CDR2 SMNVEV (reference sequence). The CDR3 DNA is TGTGCCAGCAGTTCCGGACTAGCGGGAGTTAGAGATACGCAGTATTTT. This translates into CASSSGLAGVRDTQYF.

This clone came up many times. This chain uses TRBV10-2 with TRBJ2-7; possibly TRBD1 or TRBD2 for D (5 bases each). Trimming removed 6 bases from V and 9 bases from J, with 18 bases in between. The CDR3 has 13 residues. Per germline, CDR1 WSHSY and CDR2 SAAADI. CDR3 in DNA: TGCGCCAGCAGCCTAGAGCGGACACAGAGGCAGTACTTC. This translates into CASSLERTQRQYF.

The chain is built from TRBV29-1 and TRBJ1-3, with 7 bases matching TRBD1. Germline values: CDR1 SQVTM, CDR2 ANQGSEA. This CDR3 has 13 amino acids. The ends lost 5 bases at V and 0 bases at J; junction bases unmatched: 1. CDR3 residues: CSVRTGSGNTIYF. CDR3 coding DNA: TGCAGCGTTAGGACAGGCTCTGGAAACACCATATATTTT.

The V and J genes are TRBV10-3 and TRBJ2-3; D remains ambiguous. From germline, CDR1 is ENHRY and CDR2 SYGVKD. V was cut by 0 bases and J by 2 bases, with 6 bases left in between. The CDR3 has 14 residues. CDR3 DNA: TGTGCCATCAGTGAGTCGGGATACACAGATACGCAGTATTTT. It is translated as CAISESGYTDTQYF.

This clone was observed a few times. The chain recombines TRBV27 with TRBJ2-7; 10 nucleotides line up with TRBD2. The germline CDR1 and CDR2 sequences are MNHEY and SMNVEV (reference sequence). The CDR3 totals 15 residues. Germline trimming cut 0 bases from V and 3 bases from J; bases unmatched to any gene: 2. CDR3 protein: CASSLSPSGGYEQYF. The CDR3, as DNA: TGTGCCAGCAGTTTATCCCCTAGCGGGGGCTACGAGCAGTACTTC.

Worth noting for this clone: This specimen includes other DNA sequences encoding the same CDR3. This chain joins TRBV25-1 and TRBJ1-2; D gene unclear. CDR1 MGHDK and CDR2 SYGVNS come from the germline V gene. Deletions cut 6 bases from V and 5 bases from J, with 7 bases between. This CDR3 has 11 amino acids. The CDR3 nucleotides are TGTGCCAGCAGCCTTGGGTATGGCTACACCTTC. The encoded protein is CASSLGYGYTF.

CDR3 DNA: TGTGCCAGTTTCTCCCACAGGCCGCTGGATGGCTACACCTTC. Amino acids: CASFSHRPLDGYTF. The rearrangement uses TRBV19 and TRBJ1-2, with D perhaps matching TRBD1 (5 bases). The V end lost 8 bases, the J end lost 6 bases, and 19 bases lay between the germline ends. The CDR3 is 14 residues long. Germline V gene data show CDR1 as LNHDA and CDR2 as SQIVND (reference sequence).

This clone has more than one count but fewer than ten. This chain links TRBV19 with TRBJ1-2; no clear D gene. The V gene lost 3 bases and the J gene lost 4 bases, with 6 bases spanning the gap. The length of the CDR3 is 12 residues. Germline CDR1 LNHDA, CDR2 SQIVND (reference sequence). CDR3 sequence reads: CASSIVGYGYTF. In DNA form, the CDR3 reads TGTGCCAGTAGTATCGTGGGCTATGGCTACACCTTC.

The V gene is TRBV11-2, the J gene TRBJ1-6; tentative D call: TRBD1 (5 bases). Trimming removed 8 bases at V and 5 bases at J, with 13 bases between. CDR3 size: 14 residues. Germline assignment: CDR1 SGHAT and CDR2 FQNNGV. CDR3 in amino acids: CASRLAGNNSPLHF. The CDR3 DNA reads TGTGCCAGCCGCCTAGCAGGGAATAATTCACCCCTCCACTTT. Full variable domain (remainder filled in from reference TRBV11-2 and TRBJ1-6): EAGVAQSPRYKIIEKRQSVAFWCNPISGHATLYWYQQILGQGPKLLIQFQNNGVVDDSQLPKDRFSAERLKGVDSTLKIQPAKLEDSAVYLCASRLAGNNSPLHFGNGTRLTVT.

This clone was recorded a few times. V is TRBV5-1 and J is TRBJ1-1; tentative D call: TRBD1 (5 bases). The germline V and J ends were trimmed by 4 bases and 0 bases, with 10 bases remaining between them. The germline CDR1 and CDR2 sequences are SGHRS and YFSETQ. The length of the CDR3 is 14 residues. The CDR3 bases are TGCGCCAGCAGCCGGGACGTCATGAACACTGAAGCTTTCTTT. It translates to CASSRDVMNTEAFF.

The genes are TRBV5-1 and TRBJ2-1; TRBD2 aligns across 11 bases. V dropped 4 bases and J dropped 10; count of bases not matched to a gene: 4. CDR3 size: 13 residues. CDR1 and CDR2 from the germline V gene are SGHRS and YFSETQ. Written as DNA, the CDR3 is TGCGCCAGCAGCATAGGGACTAGCGGAGAGCAGTTCTTC. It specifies CASSIGTSGEQFF. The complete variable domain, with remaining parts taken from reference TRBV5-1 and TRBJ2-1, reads KAGVTQTPRYLIKTRGQQVTLSCSPISGHRSVSWYQQTPGQGLQFLFEYFSETQRNKGNFPGRFSGRQFSNSRSEMNVSTLELGDSALYLCASSIGTSGEQFFGPGTRLTVL.

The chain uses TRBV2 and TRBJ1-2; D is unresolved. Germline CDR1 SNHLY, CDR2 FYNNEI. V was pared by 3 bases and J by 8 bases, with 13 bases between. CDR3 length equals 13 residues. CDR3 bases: TGTGCCAGCAGTGATATTTGGACCTCGGGCTACACCTTC. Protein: CASSDIWTSGYTF.

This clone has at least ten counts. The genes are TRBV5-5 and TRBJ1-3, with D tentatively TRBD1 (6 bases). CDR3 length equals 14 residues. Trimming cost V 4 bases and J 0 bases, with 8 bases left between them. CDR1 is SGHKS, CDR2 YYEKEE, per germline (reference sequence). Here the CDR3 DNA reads TGTGCCAGCAGCCTGGACAGCTCTGGAAACACCATATATTTT. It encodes CASSLDSSGNTIYF. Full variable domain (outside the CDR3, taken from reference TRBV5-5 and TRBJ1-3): DAGVTQSPTHLIKTRGQQVTLRCSPISGHKSVSWYQQVLGQGPQFIFQYYEKEERGRGNFPDRFSARQFPNYSSELNVNALLLGDSALYLCASSLDSSGNTIYFGEGSWLTVV.

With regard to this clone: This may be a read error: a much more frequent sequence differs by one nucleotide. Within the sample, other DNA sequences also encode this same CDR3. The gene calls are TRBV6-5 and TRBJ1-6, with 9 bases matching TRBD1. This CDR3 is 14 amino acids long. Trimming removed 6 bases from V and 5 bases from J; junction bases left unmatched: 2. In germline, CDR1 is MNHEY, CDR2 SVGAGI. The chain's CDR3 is CASSRTGDNSPLHF. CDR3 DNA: TGTGCCAGCAGCAGGACAGGGGATAATTCACCCCTCCACTTT.

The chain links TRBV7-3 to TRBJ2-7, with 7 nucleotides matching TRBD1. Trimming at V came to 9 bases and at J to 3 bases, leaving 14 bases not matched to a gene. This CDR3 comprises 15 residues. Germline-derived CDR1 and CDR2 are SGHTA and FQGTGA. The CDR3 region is CARSYPGTVDYEQYF. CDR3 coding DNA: TGTGCCAGGAGTTACCCCGGGACAGTCGACTACGAGCAGTACTTC.

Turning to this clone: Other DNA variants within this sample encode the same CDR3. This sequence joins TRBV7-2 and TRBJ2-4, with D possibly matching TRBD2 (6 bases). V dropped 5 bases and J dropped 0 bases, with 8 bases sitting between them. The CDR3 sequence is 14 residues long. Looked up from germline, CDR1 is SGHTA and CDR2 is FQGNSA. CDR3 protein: CASSPGVAKNIQYF. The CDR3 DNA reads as TGTGCCAGCAGCCCGGGAGTAGCCAAAAACATTCAGTACTTC. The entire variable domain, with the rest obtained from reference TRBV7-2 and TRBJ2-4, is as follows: GAGVSQSPSNKVTEKGKDVELRCDPISGHTALYWYRQSLGQGLEFLIYFQGNSAPDKSGLPSDRFSAERTGGSVSTLTIQRTQQEDSAVYLCASSPGVAKNIQYFGAGTRLSVL.

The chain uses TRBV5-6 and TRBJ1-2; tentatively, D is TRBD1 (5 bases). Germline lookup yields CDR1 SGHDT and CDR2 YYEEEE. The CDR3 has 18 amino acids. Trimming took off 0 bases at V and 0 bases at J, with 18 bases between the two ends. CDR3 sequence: CASSLAKRFRDSNYGYTF. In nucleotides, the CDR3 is TGTGCCAGCAGCTTGGCCAAAAGGTTCCGGGACTCTAACTATGGCTACACCTTC.